This T cell receptor (beta chain) derives from a study of blood T cell repertoires in COVID-19. TCRdb's table, derived via immunoSEQ multiplex PCR, lists solely in-frame clones and lacks some. The sample consists of roughly 88,000 clones, around three quarters of them appearing once. Trimming at V came to 10 bases and at J to 3 bases, leaving 16 bases not matched to a gene. The CDR3 extends over 16 amino acids. Germline V CDR1 and CDR2: WNHNN, SYGVQD (reference sequence). The sequenced sample was peripheral blood. The sequence derives from a woman in her sixties in a cohort sampled during active or convalescent COVID-19. V usage is TRBV10-1 and J usage is TRBJ2-3, with TRBD2 matching over 7 bases. The CDR3 DNA reads TGCGCCACCAGAAGTCCCGGGAGGACCTCGACAGATACGCAGTATTTT. Amino acid sequence: CATRSPGRTSTDTQYF.